The T cell receptor beta chain under discussion was sequenced for a study of vaccination and CD4 T cells after COVID-19 (dated by TCRdb to between 2021 and 2022). Background for the entire study: SARS-CoV-2 positivity had been established in the convalescent patients by nasal swab PCR, and mild disease was recorded in roughly ten of these patients and severe disease in one. Six males and four females were included in the convalescent cohort, with two Hispanic individuals, seven Caucasians, two Asians and one multiracial person represented. Participants received two doses of either the Pfizer-BioNTech BNT162b2 vaccine (n=8) or the Moderna mRNA-1273 vaccine (n=2). Post-COVID blood samples from convalescent patients were collected a median of approximately 100 days after diagnosis, with a range of about 35 to 161 days. The time from the second vaccine dose to post-vaccine blood sampling had a median of around 72 days and ranged from roughly 12 to 250 days. A few convalescent patients gave samples both early after vaccination (day 14) and late after vaccination (days 161 to 241). In roughly nine COVID-19 convalescent patients and 4 infection-naive healthy vaccine recipients, the spike-specific CD4+ TCR repertoire before mRNA vaccination was compared with the repertoire after mRNA vaccination. Overall study outcomes, separate from this receptor: In convalescent patients, a median roughly 83% of post-vaccine SARS-CoV-2-reactive clones were detected only after vaccination, and vaccine-specific priming was suggested by this finding. The median count of SARS-CoV-2-reactive clonotypes went up from approximately 22 after infection to 38 after vaccination, although the change was not significant. The study included relatively few convalescent patients and did not analyze early timepoints after natural infection. Of the vaccine-specific clones in convalescent patients, 304 of 307, or nearly all, reacted only to SARS-CoV-2 spike and did not cross-react with common cold coronaviruses.

The sample's time point label, in plain terms: late sampling 161 to 241 days after vaccination in a few convalescent patients. The convalescent patients' positive SARS-CoV-2 PCR tests were from March to December 2020, which was before the Alpha, Beta and Delta variants emerged in the United States. Ficoll-Paque Plus gradient centrifugation was used to isolate PBMCs from whole blood, and the isolated PBMCs were then either used fresh or cryopreserved at -140C. Regarding this clonotype: The antigen it binds to is not known. Within one base of it there is no much larger clone, and no base qualities were kept.

For CDR1 and CDR2, the germline V gene (reference sequence) lists LNHNV and YYDKDF. Including cysteine and phenylalanine, the CDR3 has 15 amino acids. Only the CDR3 DNA stays, 45 bases, in frame from base 1. At the junction V is shortened by 0 bases and J by 5 bases; bases outside the gene matches: 5. Library generation was performed with PCR. The instrument was an Illumina iSeq 100. In the original analysis: Non-productive sequences were removed, and CDR3s that did not start with C, did not end with F or W, or were shorter than 7 amino acids were discarded. Using R version 3.6.1, CDR3 homology was evaluated through Levenshtein distances (stringdist) along with unrooted phylogenetic trees (ape). TCRdb reprocessed the public reads (quality trimming at Q25 with fastp, clone calling with MiXCR) and kept in-frame beta chains. Each CDR3 protein gets just one entry, which takes the most common genes and DNA from the rows behind it. The V and J calls and clone size are TCRdb's, not the authors'. The sample includes 25,000 to 30,000 distinct CDR3 sequences, with around 53% observed a single time. Of the sample, 5.5% is held by the ten largest clones.

This material consisted of CD4+ T cells from blood, taken about 7 months after SARS-CoV-2 vaccination. The sequence links TRBV15 to TRBJ2-5; TRBD2 lines up with 8 middle nucleotides. This receptor was taken from a human donor who had recovered from COVID-19. The DNA sequence is given as TGTGCCACCAGCAGAGAGATGGGACTAGGCGAGACCCAGTACTTC. This gives the protein CATSREMGLGETQYF.